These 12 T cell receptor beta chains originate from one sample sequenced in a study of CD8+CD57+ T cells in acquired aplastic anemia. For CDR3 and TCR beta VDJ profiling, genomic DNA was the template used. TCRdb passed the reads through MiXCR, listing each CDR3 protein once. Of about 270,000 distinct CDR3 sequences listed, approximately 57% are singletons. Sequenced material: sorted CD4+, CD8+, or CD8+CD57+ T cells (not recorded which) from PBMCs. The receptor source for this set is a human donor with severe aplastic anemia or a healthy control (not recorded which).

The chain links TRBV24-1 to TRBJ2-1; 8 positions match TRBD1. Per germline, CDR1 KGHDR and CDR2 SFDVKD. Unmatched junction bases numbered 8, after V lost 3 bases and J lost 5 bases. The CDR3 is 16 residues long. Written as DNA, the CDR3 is TGTGCCACCAGTGATGAGAACCTGGGACAGGACAATGAGCAGTTCTTC. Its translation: CATSDENLGQDNEQFF.

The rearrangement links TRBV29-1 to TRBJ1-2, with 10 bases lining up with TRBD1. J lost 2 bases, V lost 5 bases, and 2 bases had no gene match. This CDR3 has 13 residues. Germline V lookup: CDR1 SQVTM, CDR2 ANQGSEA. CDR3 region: CSVKDRGNYGYTF. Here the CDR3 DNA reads TGCAGCGTTAAGGACAGGGGGAACTATGGCTACACCTTC. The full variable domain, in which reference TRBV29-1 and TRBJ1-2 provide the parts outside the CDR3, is SAVISQKPSRDICQRGTSLTIQCQVDSQVTMMFWYRQQPGQSLTLIATANQGSEATYESGFVIDKFPISRPNLTFSTLTVSNMSPEDSSIYLCSVKDRGNYGYTFGSGTRLTVV.

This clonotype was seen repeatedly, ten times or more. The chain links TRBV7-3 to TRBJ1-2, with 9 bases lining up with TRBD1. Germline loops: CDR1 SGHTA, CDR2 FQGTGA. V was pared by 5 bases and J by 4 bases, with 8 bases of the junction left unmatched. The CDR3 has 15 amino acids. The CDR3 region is CASSPFPTGGYGYTF. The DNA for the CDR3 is TGTGCCAGCAGCCCATTCCCGACAGGGGGCTATGGCTACACCTTC.

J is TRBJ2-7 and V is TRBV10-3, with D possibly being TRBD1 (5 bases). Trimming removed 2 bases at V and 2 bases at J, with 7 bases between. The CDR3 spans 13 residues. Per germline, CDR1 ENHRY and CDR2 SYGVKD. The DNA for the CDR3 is TGTGCCATCAGTGAGACAGGCACCTACGAGCAGTACTTC. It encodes CAISETGTYEQYF.

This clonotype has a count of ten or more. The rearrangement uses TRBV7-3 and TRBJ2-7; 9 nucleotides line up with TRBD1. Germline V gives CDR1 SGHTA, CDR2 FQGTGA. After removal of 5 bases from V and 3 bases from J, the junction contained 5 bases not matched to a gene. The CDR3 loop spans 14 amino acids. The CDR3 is CASSEQGASYEQYF. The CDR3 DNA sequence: TGTGCCAGCAGCGAACAGGGGGCAAGCTACGAGCAGTACTTC.

The CDR3 sequence is CASYSGTDYGYTF. CDR3 in DNA: TGTGCCAGTTACTCTGGGACAGACTATGGCTACACCTTC. This rearrangement joins TRBV19 to TRBJ1-2, with 7 bases fitting TRBD1. Germline lookup yields CDR1 LNHDA and CDR2 SQIVND (reference sequence). The CDR3 is 13 amino acids. The junction had 6 bases not matched to a gene; V was cut back by 8 bases and J by 3 bases.

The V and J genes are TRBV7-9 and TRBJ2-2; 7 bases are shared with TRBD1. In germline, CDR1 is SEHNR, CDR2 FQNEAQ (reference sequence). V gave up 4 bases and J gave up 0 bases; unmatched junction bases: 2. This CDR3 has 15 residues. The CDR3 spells CASSSGQSNTGELFF. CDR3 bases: TGTGCCAGCAGCTCGGGACAGTCGAACACCGGGGAGCTGTTTTTT. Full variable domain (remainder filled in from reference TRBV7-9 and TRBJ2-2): DTGVSQNPRHKITKRGQNVTFRCDPISEHNRLYWYRQTLGQGPEFLTYFQNEAQLEKSRLLSDRFSAERPKGSFSTLEIQRTEQGDSAMYLCASSSGQSNTGELFFGEGSRLTVL.

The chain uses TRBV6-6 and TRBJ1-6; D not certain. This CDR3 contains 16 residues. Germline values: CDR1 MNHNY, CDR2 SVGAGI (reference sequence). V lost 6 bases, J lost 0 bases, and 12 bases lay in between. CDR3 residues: CASSVSGDSYNSPLHF. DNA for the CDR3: TGTGCCAGCAGCGTATCTGGGGACTCCTATAATTCACCCCTCCACTTT.

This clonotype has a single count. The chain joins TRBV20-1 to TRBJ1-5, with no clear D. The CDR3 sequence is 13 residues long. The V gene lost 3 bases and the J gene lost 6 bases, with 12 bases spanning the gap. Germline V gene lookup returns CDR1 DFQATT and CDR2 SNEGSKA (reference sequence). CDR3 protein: CSASAGEGQPQHF. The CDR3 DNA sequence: TGCAGTGCTAGCGCCGGGGAAGGTCAGCCCCAGCATTTT.

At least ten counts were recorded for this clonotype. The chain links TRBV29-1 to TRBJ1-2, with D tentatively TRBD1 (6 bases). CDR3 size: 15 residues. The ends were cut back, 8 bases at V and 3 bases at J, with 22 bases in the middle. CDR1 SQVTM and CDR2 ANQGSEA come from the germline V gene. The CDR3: CSSLGGHQQYYGYTF. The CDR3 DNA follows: TGCAGCTCCCTCGGGGGACACCAACAATACTATGGCTACACCTTC.

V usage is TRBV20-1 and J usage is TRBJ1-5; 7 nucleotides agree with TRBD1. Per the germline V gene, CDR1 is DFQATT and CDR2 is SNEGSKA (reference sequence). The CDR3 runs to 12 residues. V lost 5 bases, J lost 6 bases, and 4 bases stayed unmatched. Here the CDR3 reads CSAAQGSQPQHF. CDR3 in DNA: TGCAGTGCTGCACAGGGGAGTCAGCCCCAGCATTTT.

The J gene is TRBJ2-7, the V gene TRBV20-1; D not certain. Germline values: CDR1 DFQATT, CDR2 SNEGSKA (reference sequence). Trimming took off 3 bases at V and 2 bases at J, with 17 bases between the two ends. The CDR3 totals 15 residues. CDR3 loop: CSASVAANLAYEQYF. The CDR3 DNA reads TGCAGTGCTAGTGTCGCCGCCAATCTAGCCTACGAGCAGTACTTC.